Following are 24 T cell receptor beta chains from one sample sequenced in a study of blood T cells in healthy people across ages. The second PCR ran 7 to 11 cycles with a sample-barcoded 5' primer and J-beta primers. TCRdb re-derived calls from the 5' RACE reads in MiXCR, one entry per CDR3 protein. The data hold around 870,000 distinct CDR3 sequences, with more than 25% observed a single time. The sequenced sample was blood. The receptors shown here come from a woman older than 75 in good health.

The chain combines TRBV3-1 with TRBJ2-7; D is undetermined. There are 15 residues in the CDR3. V shed 4 bases and J shed 3 bases, with 16 bases lying between them. Per germline, CDR1 LGHDT and CDR2 YNNKEL (reference sequence). This chain's CDR3 is CASSLMPGRIYEQYF. The CDR3 nucleotides read TGTGCCAGCAGCCTTATGCCGGGTCGAATCTACGAGCAGTACTTC.

This clonotype was seen at least ten times. The CDR3 nucleotides are TGTGCCAGCGGGGCCTTAGACAGGGTCGAGACCCAGTACTTC. Translating it yields CASGALDRVETQYF. The chain links TRBV27 to TRBJ2-5; 7 bases align to TRBD1. The germline gives CDR1 MNHEY, CDR2 SMNVEV (reference sequence). Trimming at V came to 8 bases and at J to 5 bases, leaving 11 bases not matched to a gene. This CDR3 has 14 residues.

This clonotype occurred many times. This chain connects TRBV29-1 to TRBJ1-5, with D possibly TRBD1 on 6 matching bases. The germline V gene encodes CDR1 SQVTM and CDR2 ANQGSEA. Trimming removed 5 bases at V and 7 bases at J, with 12 bases between. The length of the CDR3 is 12 residues. CDR3 region: CSVSQGGQPQHF. The CDR3 DNA reads as TGCAGCGTTTCACAGGGCGGCCAGCCCCAGCATTTT.

This clonotype was seen a single time. The rearrangement links TRBV7-2 to TRBJ2-5; possible D gene TRBD2, 5 bases. The J call is uncertain, as TRBJ2-7 better fits the DNA end. The CDR3 totals 13 residues. CDR1 and CDR2 from the germline V gene are SGHTA and FQGNSA. The DNA for the CDR3 is TGTGCCAGCAGCACCTGGACTGGCTACGAGCAGTACTTC. It codes for CASSTWTGYEQYF.

This clonotype was observed a few times. V is TRBV27 and J is TRBJ1-5; D uncertain. CDR1 and CDR2 from the germline V gene are MNHEY and SMNVEV (reference sequence). Trimming shortened V by 1 base and J by 0 bases, and 13 bases separated the two germline ends. CDR3 length: 17 amino acids. DNA of the CDR3: TGTGCCAGCAGTTTATGGTCGGCAGTTAATAGCAATCAGCCCCAGCATTTT. Encoded protein: CASSLWSAVNSNQPQHF.

The sample holds many counts of this clonotype. The chain combines TRBV10-3 with TRBJ2-5; TRBD2 agrees at 7 bases. Germline V gene data show CDR1 as ENHRY and CDR2 as SYGVKD. The CDR3 has 13 residues. V lost 10 bases to trimming and J lost 2 bases; unmatched junction nucleotides: 7. DNA of the CDR3: TGTGCCACTGCACTAGCGATTCAAGAGACCCAGTACTTC. Translated, it gives CATALAIQETQYF.

Comments on this clonotype: Possible read error: a much larger clone is one base away. The J gene is TRBJ1-1, the V gene TRBV12-3 or TRBV12-4; no firm D call. The CDR3 extends over 15 amino acids. The CDR3 sequence: CASSLERALNTEVFF. CDR3 sequence (DNA): TGTGCCAGCAGTTTAGAGAGGGCCCTGAACACTGAAGTTTTCTTT.

Remarks on this clonotype: With a much larger clone just one base away, this may be a read error. This sequence joins TRBV5-1 and TRBJ2-1; D may match TRBD1 or TRBD2 (5 bases each). The CDR3 is 19 residues long. The germline gives CDR1 SGHRS, CDR2 YFSETQ. The V gene lost 1 base and the J gene lost 6 bases, with 26 bases spanning the gap. The CDR3 nucleotides read TGCGCCAGCAGCTTGTTCGGGGCCAATTGGGGAGCTACGAGCAATGAGCAGTTCTTC. Translating it yields CASSLFGANWGATSNEQFF.

As for this clonotype: One end of the junction varies from germline; a read error may be responsible. The V and J genes are TRBV5-1 and TRBJ1-1, with D possibly being TRBD1 (5 bases). Looked up from germline, CDR1 is SGHRS and CDR2 is YFSETQ. The CDR3 runs to 15 residues. As DNA, the CDR3 is TGCGCCAGCGGCTTGATGGGGGAGTTCGGGACTGAAGCTTTCTTT. Its translation: CASGLMGEFGTEAFF. Drawing the rest from reference TRBV5-1 and TRBJ1-1, the complete variable domain is KAGVTQTPRYLIKTRGQQVTLSCSPISGHRSVSWYQQTPGQGLQFLFEYFSETQRNKGNFPGRFSGRQFSNSRSEMNVSTLELGDSALYLCASGLMGEFGTEAFFGQGTRLTVV.

This clonotype was seen ten or more times. The rearrangement links TRBV10-3 to TRBJ2-1; a weak D match, TRBD1 (7 bases). The V gene's germline CDR1 is ENHRY and CDR2 SYGVKD. The CDR3 extends over 15 amino acids. Between the trimmed V and J ends, which lost 6 bases and 6 bases, there was a span of 18 bases. CDR3 protein: CAISGGGSTGNEQFF. In DNA form, the CDR3 reads TGTGCCATCAGCGGAGGGGGCTCAACGGGCAATGAGCAGTTCTTC.

This clonotype was observed many times. The chain employs TRBV6-5 and TRBJ2-7; TRBD2 agrees at 7 bases. Germline assignment: CDR1 MNHEY and CDR2 SVGAGI. Losses at the gene ends were 6 bases for V and 7 bases for J; bases not matched to a gene: 6. This CDR3 region has 12 residues. CDR3 loop: CASRTVGGEQYF. The CDR3 DNA reads as TGTGCCAGCAGGACCGTGGGAGGGGAGCAGTACTTC.

This clonotype appeared a few times. This rearrangement joins TRBV6-2 or TRBV6-3 to TRBJ2-7; D is unresolved. Germline assignment: CDR1 MNHEY and CDR2 SVGEGT. Trimming pared 2 bases from V and 2 bases from J, leaving 13 bases between. This CDR3 is built from 15 residues. The CDR3 region is CASSYLRGGAYEQYF. The CDR3 DNA follows: TGTGCCAGCAGTTACCTCAGAGGCGGCGCCTACGAGCAGTACTTC.

In regard to this clonotype: A much larger clone sits a single nucleotide away, making a read error possible. The rearrangement links TRBV20-1 to TRBJ2-5, with D possibly being TRBD2 (6 bases). The length of the CDR3 is 12 residues. Germline loops: CDR1 DFQATT, CDR2 SNEGSKA (reference sequence). As DNA, the CDR3 is TGCAGGATGGGGCGGGGATTCGAGACCCAGTACTTC. Translation: CRMGRGFETQYF.

The chain carries TRBV5-1 and TRBJ1-3, with no clear D. The CDR3 covers 17 residues. V was pared by 0 bases and J by 0 bases, with 13 bases between. Germline lookup yields CDR1 SGHRS and CDR2 YFSETQ. The CDR3 sequence is CASSLDFGRLSGNTIYF. In nucleotides, the CDR3 is TGCGCCAGCAGCTTGGATTTTGGCAGACTCTCTGGAAACACCATATATTTT.

The J gene is TRBJ1-6, the V gene TRBV9; unclear D gene. The V end was cut by 0 bases, the J end by 10 bases, with 8 bases between. There are 13 residues in the CDR3. Germline CDR1 SGDLS, CDR2 YYNGEE. CDR3 in amino acids: CASSVEAGSPLHF. CDR3 nucleotide sequence: TGTGCCAGCAGCGTAGAGGCGGGGTCACCCCTCCACTTT.

The table lists this clonotype with a few counts. The chain couples TRBV28 to TRBJ2-1; tentatively, D is TRBD1 (6 bases). Germline V gene lookup returns CDR1 MDHEN and CDR2 SYDVKM. Between the trimmed V and J ends, which lost 1 base and 2 bases, there was a span of 21 bases. The CDR3 is 19 amino acids. CDR3 bases: TGTGCCAGCAGTTTATATCTCCCGGGACACCTAAAGCCCTACAATGAGCAGTTCTTC. Encoded protein: CASSLYLPGHLKPYNEQFF.

This clonotype appeared many times. The chain couples TRBV20-1 to TRBJ1-2; no definite D call. Trimming pared 6 bases from V and 1 base from J, leaving 6 bases between. Looked up from germline, CDR1 is DFQATT and CDR2 is SNEGSKA (reference sequence). The CDR3 contains 11 residues. The CDR3: CSAPYNYGYTF. Here the CDR3 DNA reads TGCAGTGCACCGTATAACTATGGCTACACCTTC.

This clonotype has at least ten counts. The chain is built from TRBV12-3 or TRBV12-4 and TRBJ2-5; D call uncertain. Trimming cost V 7 bases and J 2 bases, with 11 bases left between them. This CDR3 comprises 13 residues. CDR3 loop: CASTSLRQETQYF. CDR3 nucleotides: TGTGCCAGCACCTCCTTGCGGCAAGAGACCCAGTACTTC.

This chain connects TRBV9 to TRBJ2-1, with D possibly matching TRBD2 (5 bases). Trimming stripped 1 base from V and 0 bases from J, with 11 bases between. The V gene's germline CDR1 is SGDLS and CDR2 YYNGEE. There are 16 residues in the CDR3. The DNA of the CDR3 is TGTGCCAGCAGCGTACTCTCCGGGAACTCCTACAATGAGCAGTTCTTC. The encoded protein is CASSVLSGNSYNEQFF.

This clonotype was counted a few times. This may arise from a read error, as a much more abundant clone is one base away. This sequence joins TRBV11-2 and TRBJ2-1; D ambiguous. The tail of the sequence fits TRBJ2-7 better, so the J call may be wrong. This CDR3 contains 14 residues. Germline values: CDR1 SGHAT, CDR2 FQNNGV. DNA of the CDR3: TGTGCCAGCAGCTTTGGACGATCTCACAATGAGCAGTACTTC. This sequence encodes CASSFGRSHNEQYF.

Comment on this clonotype: A much larger clonotype is one base distant, so this may be a read error. The V and J genes are TRBV24-1 and TRBJ2-1; tentatively, D is TRBD1 (6 bases). V was cut by 4 bases and J by 7 bases, with 19 bases left in between. The CDR3 is 16 residues long. CDR1 is KGHDR, CDR2 SFDVKD, per germline. CDR3: CATSDSRGPDYNEQFF. The DNA of the CDR3 is TGTGCCACCAGTGACTCCAGGGGTCCCGATTATAATGAGCAGTTCTTC.

There are many counts of this clonotype. J is TRBJ1-4 and V is TRBV20-1; weak D call: TRBD1 (6 bases). CDR3 length: 15 residues. V was cut by 3 bases and J by 8 bases, with 19 bases left in between. CDR1 is DFQATT, CDR2 SNEGSKA, per germline (reference sequence). In DNA form, the CDR3 reads TGCAGTGCTAGGGGGGCAGGCGTTGGTAAGGAAAAACTGTTTTTT. This translates into CSARGAGVGKEKLFF.

This clonotype has a handful of counts. The chain links TRBV27 to TRBJ1-5; a weak D match, TRBD1 (6 bases). The CDR3 runs to 17 residues. Trimming shortened V by 2 bases and J by 5 bases, and 19 bases separated the two germline ends. Germline CDR1 reads MNHEY; CDR2 reads SMNVEV (reference sequence). The CDR3 coding sequence is TGTGCCAGCAGTTTAGGGGGGAGGGGAGGGGGTTATCAGCCCCAGCATTTT. This gives the protein CASSLGGRGGGYQPQHF.

This clonotype came up many times. V is TRBV7-2 and J is TRBJ1-2; TRBD1 might be the D (5 bases). The V gene lost 4 bases and the J gene lost 5 bases, with 17 bases spanning the gap. The germline CDR1 and CDR2 sequences are SGHTA and FQGNSA. The CDR3 is 15 amino acids. CDR3 sequence (DNA): TGTGCCAGCAGCTCTTGGGGCAGTGAAGGGTATGGCTACACCTTC. Protein sequence: CASSSWGSEGYGYTF.